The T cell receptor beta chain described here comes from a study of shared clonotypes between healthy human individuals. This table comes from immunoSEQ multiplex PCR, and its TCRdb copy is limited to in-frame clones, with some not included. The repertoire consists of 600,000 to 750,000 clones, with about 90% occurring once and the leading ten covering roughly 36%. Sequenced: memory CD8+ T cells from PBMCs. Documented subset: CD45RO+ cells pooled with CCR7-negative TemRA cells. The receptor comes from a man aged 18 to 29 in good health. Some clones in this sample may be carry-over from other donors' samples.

The DNA for the CDR3 is TGTGCCAGCAGTTACCCGGGGGGCCAAGCTTTCTTT. This sequence encodes CASSYPGGQAFF. The chain employs TRBV6-5 and TRBJ1-1, with D maybe TRBD1 (6 bases). The CDR3 totals 12 residues. V was pared by 2 bases and J by 9 bases, with 10 bases between. Germline-derived CDR1 and CDR2 are MNHEY and SVGAGI.